The 30 T cell receptor beta chains listed next were all sequenced from one sample in a study of breast tumors, draining lymph nodes, adjacent tissues. From the multiplex PCR reads, TCRdb called clonotypes with MiXCR, one entry per CDR3 protein. This repertoire shows 200,000 to 300,000 distinct CDR3 sequences, roughly 31% found once; its top ten account for approximately 1%. The lymph nodes were axillary draining lymph nodes from breast cancer patients. The sample taken for sequencing was axillary lymph node tissue. These receptors originate from a female donor with breast cancer. Some clones in this sample may be carry-over from other donors' samples.

This clonotype was observed at least ten times. This sequence joins TRBV20-1 and TRBJ2-1; TRBD1 aligns across 10 bases. Germline trimming cut 0 bases from V and 8 bases from J; bases unmatched to any gene: 10. The V gene's germline CDR1 is DFQATT and CDR2 SNEGSKA (reference sequence). The CDR3 is 16 amino acids. The CDR3 loop reads CSARDRAGQGYYEQFF. CDR3 nucleotides: TGCAGTGCTAGAGATAGGGCGGGACAGGGGTACTATGAGCAGTTCTTC.

This clonotype appeared many times. The chain recombines TRBV19 with TRBJ2-5; D possibly corresponds to TRBD2 (6 bases). The CDR3 covers 15 residues. CDR1 is LNHDA, CDR2 SQIVND, per germline (reference sequence). With 3 bases removed from V and 4 bases from J, the gap between germline ends came to 15 bases. Here the CDR3 DNA reads TGTGCCAGTAGTATCTCCGCGGGGAAGGGAGAGACCCAGTACTTC. Its translation: CASSISAGKGETQYF.

The CDR3 sequence: CSARDVSGSSYEQYF. CDR3 nucleotides: TGCAGTGCTAGAGACGTTAGCGGGAGCTCCTACGAGCAGTACTTC. The chain combines TRBV20-1 with TRBJ2-7; 9 positions match TRBD2. The V and J ends lost 0 bases and 0 bases, in that order; junction bases with no gene match: 3. The CDR3 covers 15 residues. Germline V CDR1 and CDR2: DFQATT, SNEGSKA (reference sequence).

Remarks on this clonotype: Sequence at one end of the junction differs from germline and may be a read error. The J gene is TRBJ1-2, the V gene TRBV10-2, with TRBD1 matching over 12 bases. Germline-derived CDR1 and CDR2 are WSHSY and SAAADI. There are 17 residues in the CDR3. CDR3 residues: CASSSLGQGASNYGCTF. In DNA, the CDR3 is TGCGCCAGCAGTTCCCTGGGACAGGGGGCAAGTAACTATGGCTGCACCTTC.

There are many counts of this clonotype. The CDR3 DNA reads as TGTGCCAGCAGTTACTCGGGAACGGGGGATGAAAAACTGTTTTTT. Its protein product is CASSYSGTGDEKLFF. The chain combines TRBV6-5 with TRBJ1-4, with a weak D call TRBD1 (5 bases). From germline, CDR1 is MNHEY and CDR2 SVGAGI. Trimming pared 0 bases from V and 6 bases from J, leaving 11 bases between. This CDR3 has 15 amino acids.

Worth noting for this clonotype: Just one base apart from a much larger clone, this may be a read error. The V call is TRBV11-3, the J call TRBJ1-2; D uncertain. The CDR3 covers 15 residues. Trimming removed 5 bases from V and 5 bases from J, with 18 bases in between. CDR1 and CDR2 from the germline V gene are SGHNT and YENEEA. CDR3 bases: TGTGCCAGCAGCCCCACTTTCGCCGCGGGGTATGGCTACACCTTC. Its protein is CASSPTFAAGYGYTF.

The rearrangement links TRBV7-6 to TRBJ2-5; TRBD1 matches 9 bases. There are 16 residues in the CDR3. Germline CDR1 SGHVS, CDR2 FNYEAQ. J was trimmed by 2 bases and V by 10 bases; bases with no gene match: 14. Written as DNA, the CDR3 is TGTGCCACCAGTGAGTCAGGGACAGGGCGGCAAGAGACCCAGTACTTC. This gives the protein CATSESGTGRQETQYF. Drawing the rest from reference TRBV7-6 and TRBJ2-5, the complete variable domain is GAGVSQSPRYKVTKRGQDVALRCDPISGHVSLYWYRQALGQGPEFLTYFNYEAQQDKSGLPNDRFSAERPEGSISTLTIQRTEQRDSAMYRCATSESGTGRQETQYFGPGTRLLVL.

This sequence joins TRBV3-1 and TRBJ2-3, with 11 bases that match TRBD2. Trimming at V came to 1 base and at J to 9 bases, leaving 6 bases not matched to a gene. Germline CDR1 is LGHDT and CDR2 is YNNKEL (reference sequence). The CDR3 sequence is 15 residues long. The chain's CDR3 is CASSQGLTSGRTQYF. CDR3 coding DNA: TGTGCCAGCAGCCAAGGCTTAACTAGCGGGAGAACGCAGTATTTT.

This clonotype was counted only a few times. J is TRBJ1-2 and V is TRBV4-1, with 10 bases identical to TRBD1. Germline V CDR1 and CDR2: MGHRA, YSYEKL. The CDR3 is made up of 18 amino acids. The junction had 11 bases not matched to a gene; V was cut back by 0 bases and J by 4 bases. The CDR3 DNA is TGCGCCAGCAGCCAAGATCTAGGCTGGACAGGGGGGCTCTATGGCTACACCTTC. Amino acids: CASSQDLGWTGGLYGYTF.

This clonotype was observed at least ten times. The V gene is TRBV2, the J gene TRBJ2-7; 7 bases line up with TRBD2. The junction had 8 bases not matched to a gene; V was cut back by 2 bases and J by 4 bases. The CDR3 is made up of 15 amino acids. In germline, CDR1 is SNHLY, CDR2 FYNNEI. CDR3 coding DNA: TGTGCCAGCAGTGAATTGTTAGGGAGGGCGTACGAGCAGTACTTC. Amino acids: CASSELLGRAYEQYF.

Many counts were recorded for this clonotype. The V gene is TRBV7-9, the J gene TRBJ1-4; maybe TRBD1 (6 bases). This CDR3 region has 15 residues. V lost 0 bases and J 8 bases, leaving 13 bases between the germline ends. Per germline, CDR1 SEHNR and CDR2 FQNEAQ (reference sequence). CDR3 protein: CASSLAGSGEEKLFF. CDR3 in DNA: TGTGCCAGCAGCTTAGCGGGTTCAGGGGAGGAAAAACTGTTTTTT.

The sample holds many counts of this clonotype. The J gene is TRBJ2-5, the V gene TRBV7-2; a weak D match, TRBD2 (5 bases). Trimming shortened V by 1 base and J by 1 base, and 10 bases separated the two germline ends. This CDR3 comprises 15 residues. In germline, CDR1 is SGHTA, CDR2 FQGNSA. The CDR3 nucleotides are TGTGCCAGCAGCTTAGAGACGGGAACCCAAGAGACCCAGTACTTC. This encodes CASSLETGTQETQYF. The whole variable domain, remainder taken from reference TRBV7-2 and TRBJ2-5, is GAGVSQSPSNKVTEKGKDVELRCDPISGHTALYWYRQSLGQGLEFLIYFQGNSAPDKSGLPSDRFSAERTGGSVSTLTIQRTQQEDSAVYLCASSLETGTQETQYFGPGTRLLVL.

This clonotype was counted many times. The J gene is TRBJ2-3, the V gene TRBV5-1; D is uncertain. Germline V gene sequence: CDR1 SGHRS, CDR2 YFSETQ. The CDR3 runs 14 residues. Trimming removed 0 bases from V and 2 bases from J, with 7 bases in between. The CDR3 bases are TGCGCCAGCAGCTTGGCCTACGACACAGATACGCAGTATTTT. Protein: CASSLAYDTDTQYF.

V is TRBV10-2 and J is TRBJ1-3; tentative D call: TRBD1 (6 bases). Germline CDR1 reads WSHSY; CDR2 reads SAAADI. V shed 0 bases and J shed 0 bases, with 12 bases lying between them. The CDR3 loop spans 17 amino acids. Written as DNA, the CDR3 is TGCGCCAGCAGTGAGTCCGGGGGCCCAAGCTCTGGAAACACCATATATTTT. Translated, it gives CASSESGGPSSGNTIYF.

This clonotype appeared many times. CDR3 region: CASSPTGTSGETQYF. The CDR3 DNA sequence: TGTGCCAGCAGCCCGACAGGGACTAGCGGGGAGACCCAGTACTTC. This chain uses TRBV11-2 with TRBJ2-5, with 12 bases lining up with TRBD2. Germline V CDR1 and CDR2: SGHAT, FQNNGV. With 5 bases clipped from V and 5 bases from J, the junction kept 6 bases outside the gene matches. CDR3 length: 15 amino acids.

Concerning this clonotype itself: This may be a read error: a much more frequent sequence differs by one nucleotide. The final CDR3 position lacks the conserved phenylalanine or tryptophan, pointing to a likely read error. The chain links TRBV4-2 to TRBJ1-3; 7 positions agree with TRBD1. Germline CDR1 is LGHNA and CDR2 is YNFKEQ. The CDR3 is 14 amino acids. V lost 5 bases to trimming and J lost 3 bases; unmatched junction nucleotides: 4. The CDR3 reads CASSDGTDGNTIYL. The CDR3 coding sequence is TGTGCCAGCAGCGACGGGACAGATGGAAACACCATATATCTT.

This clonotype showed up many times. V and J are TRBV5-6 and TRBJ2-7; D possibly corresponds to TRBD1 (6 bases). CDR1 SGHDT and CDR2 YYEEEE come from the germline V gene. The CDR3 covers 12 residues. Trimming removed 6 bases at V and 3 bases at J, with 10 bases between. CDR3 amino acids: CASTRDNYEQYF. The CDR3 DNA reads TGTGCCAGCACCCGGGACAACTACGAGCAGTACTTC.

With respect to this clonotype: The CDR3 ends on some other residue instead of the conserved phenylalanine or tryptophan, so this is likely a read error. This CDR3 reads CASSLGVYGDEQYL. As DNA, the CDR3 is TGCGCCAGCAGCCTGGGGGTGTATGGTGACGAGCAGTACCTC. The rearrangement uses TRBV5-1 and TRBJ2-7, with D perhaps assigned TRBD1 or TRBD2 (5 bases each). The CDR3 totals 14 residues. The V gene lost 4 bases and the J gene lost 5 bases, with 16 bases spanning the gap. The germline CDR1 and CDR2 sequences are SGHRS and YFSETQ.

This clonotype was seen many times. The rearrangement links TRBV29-1 to TRBJ2-1; D gene unclear. Trimming stripped 5 bases from V and 3 bases from J, with 8 bases between. This CDR3 contains 12 residues. Germline CDR1 reads SQVTM; CDR2 reads ANQGSEA. DNA for the CDR3: TGCAGCGTTTCATTTAACTACAATGAGCAGTTCTTC. Translated: CSVSFNYNEQFF.

This clonotype was counted between two and nine times. For the CDR3, the DNA is TGTGCCTGGACGGCGGGATGGAACACCGGGGAGCTGTTTTTT. Residues: CAWTAGWNTGELFF. This chain uses TRBV30 with TRBJ2-2, with a weak D call TRBD2 (6 bases). The CDR3 extends over 14 amino acids. V was clipped by 4 bases and J by 1 base, with 10 bases between them. Germline V lookup: CDR1 GTSNPN, CDR2 SVGIG (reference sequence). The full variable domain, its missing parts supplied by reference TRBV30 and TRBJ2-2, is SQTIHQWPATLVQPVGSPLSLECTVEGTSNPNLYWYRQAAGRGLQLLFYSVGIGQISSEVPQNLSASRPQDRQFILSSKKLLLSDSGFYLCAWTAGWNTGELFFGEGSRLTVL.

Note on this clonotype: Just one base apart from a much larger clone, this may be a read error. This rearrangement joins TRBV11-2 to TRBJ2-2; perhaps TRBD2 as D (5 bases). Germline V lookup: CDR1 SGHAT, CDR2 FQNNGV. The CDR3 has 14 residues. CDR3 DNA sequence: TGTGCCAGCAGCACTCAACCGAACACCGGGGAGCAGTTTTTT. Amino acid sequence: CASSTQPNTGEQFF.

V usage is TRBV6-5 and J usage is TRBJ2-3; a weak D match, TRBD2 (6 bases). V dropped 2 bases and J dropped 5 bases, with 11 bases sitting between them. The CDR3 is 14 residues long. Per germline, CDR1 MNHEY and CDR2 SVGAGI. CDR3 in amino acids: CASSYGVAVDTQYF. Written as DNA, the CDR3 is TGTGCCAGCAGTTACGGGGTAGCGGTAGATACGCAGTATTTT.

As regards this clonotype: Possible read error: a much larger clone is one base away. This sequence joins TRBV6-4 and TRBJ2-3, with D hard to call. This CDR3 contains 13 residues. Germline CDR1 reads MRHNA; CDR2 reads SNTAGT. CDR3 sequence (DNA): TGTGCCGGCAGTGACGGAACGCAGGATACGCAGTATTTT. Translation gives CAGSDGTQDTQYF.

The chain joins TRBV5-1 to TRBJ2-3; unclear D gene. CDR1 and CDR2 (germline): SGHRS, YFSETQ. The CDR3 is made up of 16 amino acids. V lost 1 base and J lost 4, with 16 bases in between. The CDR3 nucleotides read TGCGCCAGCAGCTTGCAAGCCAGTTTATTCGCAGATACGCAGTATTTT. Amino acids: CASSLQASLFADTQYF.

In its sample, this clonotype was seen many times. The V gene is TRBV15, the J gene TRBJ2-7, with TRBD1 matching over 7 bases. Losses at the gene ends were 5 bases for V and 3 bases for J; bases not matched to a gene: 10. In germline, CDR1 is LNHNV, CDR2 YYDKDF (reference sequence). The CDR3 spans 15 residues. The DNA for the CDR3 is TGTGCCACCAGCGGTTGGACAGGAAAAGGCTACGAGCAGTACTTC. Its protein is CATSGWTGKGYEQYF.

With regard to this clonotype: A junction boundary mismatches the germline segment, possibly from a read error. The chain couples TRBV7-2 to TRBJ2-3; D is possibly TRBD1 (5 bases). The CDR3 spans 15 residues. The germline V gene has CDR1 SGHTA and CDR2 FQGNSA. The CDR3 here is CAGSLTLTGTDTQYF. In DNA form, the CDR3 reads TGTGCCGGCAGCTTAACGCTGACAGGCACAGATACGCAGTATTTT. The variable domain in full, with the rest retrieved from reference TRBV7-2 and TRBJ2-3, is GAGVSQSPSNKVTEKGKDVELRCDPISGHTALYWYRQSLGQGLEFLIYFQGNSAPDKSGLPSDRFSAERTGGSVSTLTIQRTQQEDSAVYLCAGSLTLTGTDTQYFGPGTRLTVL.

The chain couples TRBV3-1 to TRBJ2-1, with a weak D call TRBD2 (6 bases). This CDR3 is 18 amino acids long. V shed 1 base and J shed 9 bases, with 25 bases lying between them. Germline V lookup: CDR1 LGHDT, CDR2 YNNKEL (reference sequence). Here the CDR3 DNA reads TGTGCCAGCAGCCAAGTTAGGACACTAGCTAAGGGAACGGGTGAGCAGTTCTTC. Its protein product is CASSQVRTLAKGTGEQFF.

The table lists this clonotype with many counts. This chain uses TRBV5-4 with TRBJ2-7, with D possibly matching TRBD2 (5 bases). Germline CDR1 reads SGHNT; CDR2 reads YYREEE (reference sequence). This CDR3 region has 14 residues. The V end lost 2 bases, the J end lost 4 bases, and 13 bases lay between the germline ends. The chain's CDR3 is CASSFSRGGYEQYF. The CDR3 DNA follows: TGTGCCAGCAGCTTCAGTCGAGGAGGATACGAGCAGTACTTC.

This clonotype was observed at least ten times. Germline is not matched at one junction end, which may reflect a read error. The V call is TRBV5-1, the J call TRBJ2-3; D is uncertain. CDR3 size: 12 residues. Germline loops: CDR1 SGHRS, CDR2 YFSETQ. The CDR3 DNA is TGTGCCAGCAGCTTCAGAGTAGATACGCAGTATTTT. Residues: CASSFRVDTQYF.

Ten or more counts support this clonotype. The chain uses TRBV5-1 and TRBJ2-3, with D possibly TRBD1 on 6 matching bases. Germline CDR1 reads SGHRS; CDR2 reads YFSETQ. V was cut by 4 bases and J by 5 bases, with 17 bases left in between. The CDR3 totals 15 residues. The CDR3 loop is CASSRRGGVEDTQYF. For the CDR3, the DNA is TGCGCCAGCAGCCGAAGAGGGGGAGTCGAAGATACGCAGTATTTT.